The rows below give T cell receptor beta chains drawn from one sample of a study of graft-versus-host responses after intestinal transplantation. Profiling relied on immunoSEQ multiplex PCR, and the TCRdb table lists in-frame clones only, not all of them. This sample carries around 39,000 clones, 90% to 95% of them seen once, and the ten largest clones take 3.6%. This sample comprised PBMCs, obtained approximately 740 days after intestinal transplantation. These TCRs come from a human patient who received an intestinal transplant, so some T cells may come from the graft donor. Both conserved end residues are part of each CDR3. A D gene is named only where the DNA matches it firmly. Clone size is stated in some rows and not others, as once, few, many or a class when expanded.

clone_size: -; j_call: TRBJ2-1; cdr3_length: 15; d_call: -; v_call: TRBV21-1; cdr3_aa: CASSKQGVEYNEQFF; cdr3_nt: TGTGCCAGCAGCAAACAGGGGGTAGAATACAATGAGCAGTTCTTC
clone_size: -; j_call: TRBJ1-5; cdr3_length: 16; d_call: -; v_call: TRBV4-2; cdr3_aa: CASSQVTGYSNQPQHF; cdr3_nt: TGTGCCAGCAGCCAAGTAACAGGGTATAGCAATCAGCCCCAGCATTTT
clone_size: -; j_call: TRBJ1-2; cdr3_length: 8; d_call: -; v_call: TRBV19; cdr3_aa: CLGYGYTF; cdr3_nt: TGTTTGGGCTATGGCTACACCTTC
clone_size: -; j_call: TRBJ2-2; cdr3_length: 14; d_call: -; v_call: TRBV2; cdr3_aa: CASRGHTNTGELFF; cdr3_nt: TGTGCCAGCAGGGGACATACGAACACCGGGGAGCTGTTTTTT
clone_size: -; j_call: TRBJ2-7; cdr3_length: 15; d_call: TRBD2; v_call: TRBV27; cdr3_aa: CASSQSSGSSYEQYF; cdr3_nt: TGTGCCAGCAGTCAATCTAGCGGGAGCTCCTACGAGCAGTACTTC
clone_size: -; j_call: TRBJ1-1; cdr3_length: 16; d_call: -; v_call: TRBV18; cdr3_aa: CASSPGDQTGNTEAFF; cdr3_nt: TGTGCCAGCTCACCGGGTGATCAGACAGGGAACACTGAAGCTTTCTTT
clone_size: -; j_call: TRBJ2-1; cdr3_length: 14; d_call: -; v_call: TRBV7-9; cdr3_aa: CASSLVQILNEQFF; cdr3_nt: TGTGCCAGCAGCTTAGTTCAGATTCTCAATGAGCAGTTCTTC
clone_size: -; j_call: TRBJ2-5; cdr3_length: 14; d_call: TRBD2; v_call: TRBV29-1; cdr3_aa: CSAAAGGSQETQYF; cdr3_nt: TGCAGCGCCGCGGCGGGGGGCTCCCAAGAGACCCAGTACTTC
clone_size: -; j_call: TRBJ1-2; cdr3_length: 14; d_call: -; v_call: TRBV19; cdr3_aa: CASSTYEQTYGYTF; cdr3_nt: TGTGCCAGTAGTACATATGAGCAGACCTATGGCTACACCTTC
clone_size: -; j_call: TRBJ2-2; cdr3_length: 17; d_call: -; v_call: TRBV18; cdr3_aa: CASSTPIEGGNTGELFF; cdr3_nt: TGTGCCAGCTCGACCCCCATAGAGGGGGGTAACACCGGGGAGCTGTTTTTT
clone_size: once; j_call: TRBJ2-3; cdr3_length: 13; d_call: -; v_call: TRBV11-3; cdr3_aa: CASSFSGVDTQYF; cdr3_nt: TGTGCCAGCAGCTTCAGTGGCGTAGATACGCAGTATTTT
clone_size: -; j_call: TRBJ2-1; cdr3_length: 14; d_call: -; v_call: TRBV10-3; cdr3_aa: CAISDRDSYNEQFF; cdr3_nt: TGTGCCATCAGTGACAGGGACTCCTACAATGAGCAATTCTTC
clone_size: -; j_call: TRBJ2-5; cdr3_length: 13; d_call: -; v_call: TRBV10-1; cdr3_aa: CASSAGDQETQYF; cdr3_nt: TGCGCCAGCAGTGCAGGGGACCAAGAGACCCAGTACTTC
clone_size: -; j_call: TRBJ1-1; cdr3_length: 13; d_call: -; v_call: TRBV18; cdr3_aa: CASSPGLNTEAFF; cdr3_nt: TGTGCCAGCTCACCGGGTCTGAACACTGAAGCTTTCTTT
clone_size: -; j_call: TRBJ1-2; cdr3_length: 12; d_call: -; v_call: TRBV6-5; cdr3_aa: CASSPGGYGYTF; cdr3_nt: TGTGCCAGCAGTCCGGGGGGCTATGGCTACACCTTC
clone_size: -; j_call: TRBJ1-1; cdr3_length: 17; d_call: TRBD1; v_call: TRBV5-1; cdr3_aa: CASSLSSLQGRVTEAFF; cdr3_nt: TGCGCCAGCAGCTTGTCGTCCTTACAGGGGAGAGTCACTGAAGCTTTCTTT
clone_size: -; j_call: TRBJ2-3; cdr3_length: 14; d_call: -; v_call: TRBV5-4; cdr3_aa: CASSPTITYDTQYF; cdr3_nt: TGTGCCAGCAGCCCCACTATAACGTACGATACGCAGTATTTT
clone_size: -; j_call: TRBJ2-3; cdr3_length: 14; d_call: TRBD1; v_call: TRBV11-2; cdr3_aa: CASLGGSSTDTQYF; cdr3_nt: TGTGCCAGCCTAGGGGGCAGCAGCACAGATACGCAGTATTTT
clone_size: -; j_call: TRBJ1-2; cdr3_length: 14; d_call: -; v_call: TRBV4-3; cdr3_aa: CASSTWGEDYGYTF; cdr3_nt: TGCGCCAGCAGTACATGGGGGGAGGACTATGGCTACACCTTC
clone_size: -; j_call: TRBJ1-5; cdr3_length: 15; d_call: -; v_call: TRBV5-5; cdr3_aa: CASRRDFYSNQPQHF; cdr3_nt: TGTGCCAGCAGACGGGACTTTTATAGCAATCAGCCCCAGCATTTT
clone_size: once; j_call: TRBJ2-4; cdr3_length: 15; d_call: TRBD2; v_call: TRBV2; cdr3_aa: CASSEAPRGENIQYF; cdr3_nt: TGTGCCAGCAGTGAAGCGCCGCGGGGGGAAAACATTCAGTACTTC
clone_size: -; j_call: TRBJ1-1; cdr3_length: 14; d_call: -; v_call: TRBV7-9; cdr3_aa: CASSLGAGRAEAFF; cdr3_nt: TGTGCCAGCAGCTTAGGTGCAGGGAGAGCTGAAGCTTTCTTT
clone_size: few; j_call: TRBJ2-7; cdr3_length: 14; d_call: -; v_call: TRBV4-1; cdr3_aa: CASSQARAAKEQYF; cdr3_nt: TGCGCCAGCAGCCAAGCACGGGCAGCGAAGGAGCAGTACTTC
clone_size: -; j_call: TRBJ2-4; cdr3_length: 16; d_call: TRBD1; v_call: TRBV28; cdr3_aa: CASSHRGTLAKNIQYF; cdr3_nt: TGTGCCAGCAGCCACAGGGGGACCCTAGCCAAAAACATTCAGTACTTC
clone_size: -; j_call: TRBJ1-1; cdr3_length: 13; d_call: TRBD1; v_call: TRBV5-4; cdr3_aa: CASSDRVNTEAFF; cdr3_nt: TGTGCCAGCAGCGACAGGGTGAACACTGAAGCTTTCTTT
clone_size: -; j_call: TRBJ2-7; cdr3_length: 13; d_call: TRBD2; v_call: TRBV6-1; cdr3_aa: CASTPTSGYEQYF; cdr3_nt: TGTGCCAGCACTCCAACTAGCGGTTACGAGCAGTACTTC
clone_size: -; j_call: TRBJ2-5; cdr3_length: 17; d_call: TRBD1; v_call: TRBV5-5; cdr3_aa: CASSSVGQGALGETQYF; cdr3_nt: TGTGCCAGCAGCTCCGTGGGGCAGGGGGCGTTAGGGGAGACCCAGTACTTC
clone_size: -; j_call: TRBJ1-2; cdr3_length: 17; d_call: -; v_call: TRBV7-7; cdr3_aa: CASSPEYMGAFNYGYTF; cdr3_nt: TGTGCCAGCAGCCCCGAGTATATGGGGGCCTTCAACTATGGCTACACCTTC
clone_size: -; j_call: TRBJ1-5; cdr3_length: 14; d_call: TRBD1; v_call: TRBV10-3; cdr3_aa: CAIAQTGEEQPQHF; cdr3_nt: TGTGCCATCGCACAGACAGGGGAAGAGCAGCCCCAGCATTTT
clone_size: -; j_call: TRBJ2-1; cdr3_length: 14; d_call: TRBD2; v_call: TRBV6-5; cdr3_aa: CASRGTSAMREQFF; cdr3_nt: TGTGCCAGCAGGGGGACTAGCGCCATGCGTGAGCAGTTCTTC
clone_size: -; j_call: TRBJ1-1; cdr3_length: 13; d_call: -; v_call: TRBV5-1; cdr3_aa: CASSPWMNTEAFF; cdr3_nt: TGCGCCAGCAGCCCCTGGATGAACACTGAAGCTTTCTTT
clone_size: -; j_call: TRBJ2-2; cdr3_length: 19; d_call: TRBD2; v_call: TRBV19; cdr3_aa: CASSIENWWTSPVTGELFF; cdr3_nt: TGTGCCAGTAGTATCGAAAACTGGTGGACTAGTCCGGTCACCGGGGAGCTGTTTTTT
clone_size: -; j_call: TRBJ2-2; cdr3_length: 13; d_call: -; v_call: TRBV10-3; cdr3_aa: CAIGFRGTGELFF; cdr3_nt: TGTGCCATCGGTTTTAGAGGCACCGGGGAGCTGTTTTTT
clone_size: -; j_call: TRBJ1-2; cdr3_length: 16; d_call: -; v_call: TRBV5-4; cdr3_aa: CASSLPTGNSPSGYTF; cdr3_nt: TGTGCCAGCAGCCTACCTACGGGGAATTCTCCTAGTGGCTACACCTTC
clone_size: -; j_call: TRBJ2-5; cdr3_length: 15; d_call: -; v_call: TRBV7-3; cdr3_aa: CASSLDGTIGETQYF; cdr3_nt: TGTGCCAGCAGCTTGGATGGCACGATCGGGGAGACCCAGTACTTC
clone_size: few; j_call: TRBJ2-1; cdr3_length: 15; d_call: TRBD1; v_call: TRBV19; cdr3_aa: CASSISGGSYNEQFF; cdr3_nt: TGTGCCAGTAGTATTTCAGGGGGTTCCTACAATGAGCAGTTCTTC
clone_size: -; j_call: TRBJ1-1; cdr3_length: 13; d_call: -; v_call: TRBV5-4; cdr3_aa: CASSLDSYTEAFF; cdr3_nt: TGTGCCAGCAGCTTGGACAGTTACACTGAAGCTTTCTTT
clone_size: -; j_call: TRBJ2-2; cdr3_length: 15; d_call: -; v_call: TRBV12-5; cdr3_aa: CASGPGHRDPGELFF; cdr3_nt: TGTGCTAGTGGTCCGGGACACCGTGATCCCGGGGAGCTGTTTTTT
clone_size: -; j_call: TRBJ2-7; cdr3_length: 14; d_call: TRBD2; v_call: TRBV27; cdr3_aa: CASNREGIGYEQYF; cdr3_nt: TGTGCCAGCAACCGGGAGGGAATAGGCTACGAGCAGTACTTC
clone_size: -; j_call: TRBJ2-5; cdr3_length: 13; d_call: -; v_call: TRBV2; cdr3_aa: CASSQQDQETQYF; cdr3_nt: TGTGCCAGCAGTCAACAGGATCAAGAGACCCAGTACTTC
clone_size: -; j_call: TRBJ2-7; cdr3_length: 13; d_call: TRBD1; v_call: TRBV7-9; cdr3_aa: CASSLGGQGKQYF; cdr3_nt: TGTGCCAGCAGCTTAGGGGGACAGGGGAAGCAGTACTTC
clone_size: -; j_call: TRBJ1-1; cdr3_length: 14; d_call: -; v_call: TRBV19; cdr3_aa: CASSPRGGNTEAFF; cdr3_nt: TGTGCCAGTAGTCCCCGGGGGGGGAACACTGAAGCTTTCTTT
clone_size: once; j_call: TRBJ1-6; cdr3_length: 13; d_call: -; v_call: TRBV5-5; cdr3_aa: CASSFGRNSPLHF; cdr3_nt: TGTGCCAGCAGCTTTGGGAGAAATTCACCCCTCCACTTT
clone_size: -; j_call: TRBJ1-5; cdr3_length: 13; d_call: -; v_call: TRBV7-9; cdr3_aa: CASSQQGDQPQHF; cdr3_nt: TGTGCCAGCAGTCAACAGGGTGACCAGCCCCAGCATTTT
clone_size: few; j_call: TRBJ1-5; cdr3_length: 15; d_call: TRBD1; v_call: TRBV7-6; cdr3_aa: CASSLGTGANQPQHF; cdr3_nt: TGTGCCAGCAGCTTAGGGACAGGGGCCAATCAGCCCCAGCATTTT
clone_size: once; j_call: TRBJ1-5; cdr3_length: 14; d_call: TRBD1; v_call: TRBV27; cdr3_aa: CASRDRDSNQPQHF; cdr3_nt: TGTGCCAGCCGGGACAGGGATAGCAATCAGCCCCAGCATTTT